This TCR beta chain is from a study of Graves' ophthalmopathy and Graves' hyperthyroidism. The overall study: Untreated patients at initial diagnosis provided peripheral blood.

Physicians reached a diagnosis by relying on clinical symptoms, serum thyroxine, TRAb, thyroid ultrasound and orbital computed tomography. Study-level findings and limits: Most expanded clonotypes from thyroid (those above 0.001 frequency) were also found in blood. From stable hyperthyroidism, ophthalmopathy was separated by a 13-signature model with just over 85% sensitivity and approximately 81% specificity.

Amplification targeted the TCR beta CDR3 regions, with RNA transcripts as the source material. Scientists carried out first-round RT-PCR using HTBI primers and then a second-round multiplex PCR. TCRdb processed the multiplex PCR reads anew with MiXCR; each CDR3 protein has one entry. The sample includes about 220,000 distinct CDR3 sequences, roughly a fifth of them seen just once. The CDR3 has 11 residues. V lost 8 bases and J lost 4, with 9 bases in between. Germline CDR1 reads SNHLY; CDR2 reads FYNNEI. Turning to this clonotype: The antigen is not known.

The chain recombines TRBV2 with TRBJ2-7; no definite D call. The TCR originated in a woman aged 50 to 60 with Graves' ophthalmopathy. The sample consisted of peripheral blood. The CDR3 coding sequence is TGTGCCAGCGGTTTCTCGTACGAGCAGTACTTC. It codes for CASGFSYEQYF.